These 19 T cell receptor beta chains were all obtained from the same sample, sequenced in a study of cytomegalovirus exposure and HLA in healthy donors. Primers: 60 Vbeta forward and 13 Jbeta reverse. The table came from immunoSEQ multiplex PCR; TCRdb's copy has only in-frame clones and leaves some out. The sample lists more than 150,000 clones; roughly 87% were seen once. Source material: PBMCs. These receptors originate from a man in his fifties or sixties in good health and CMV-seronegative.

J is TRBJ2-5 and V is TRBV5-1; 15 nucleotides line up with TRBD2. The CDR3 has 16 residues. Germline V lookup: CDR1 SGHRS, CDR2 YFSETQ. The J segment lost 5 bases and the V segment lost 4 bases, leaving 6 bases of the junction unmatched. As DNA, the CDR3 is TGCGCCAGCAGCCTCGGGACTAGCGGGGGGTACGAGACCCAGTACTTC. Translation: CASSLGTSGGYETQYF.

This chain links TRBV7-8 with TRBJ1-6; perhaps TRBD1 as D (6 bases). V lost 5 bases, J lost 0 bases, and 14 bases lay in between. CDR3 size: 17 residues. Germline V gives CDR1 SGHVS, CDR2 FQNEAQ. In DNA, the CDR3 is TGTGCCAGCAGCCCCTGGACAGTGAGCTCCTATAATTCACCCCTCCACTTT. Amino acids: CASSPWTVSSYNSPLHF.

This clone showed up just a few times. The rearrangement links TRBV7-3 to TRBJ1-1; the D is unclear. With 1 base removed from V and 4 bases from J, the gap between germline ends came to 7 bases. Germline CDR1 is SGHTA and CDR2 is FQGTGA. The CDR3 is 13 amino acids. The CDR3, as DNA: TGTGCCAGCAGCTTAATTGGAGCCACTGAAGCTTTCTTT. This encodes CASSLIGATEAFF.

The rearrangement uses TRBV6-1 and TRBJ2-1; 7 positions agree with TRBD1. With V trimmed by 7 bases and J by 7 bases, 10 bases remained unmatched. CDR3 size: 14 residues. CDR1 and CDR2 (germline): MNHNS, SASEGT. CDR3 region: CASTFWQGENEQFF. CDR3 bases: TGTGCCAGCACTTTTTGGCAGGGGGAAAATGAGCAGTTCTTC.

The chain combines TRBV15 with TRBJ2-5, with 8 nucleotides matching TRBD2. The trim removed 0 bases at V and 1 base at J, leaving 10 bases unmatched. This CDR3 spans 18 amino acids. Germline V gene lookup returns CDR1 LNHNV and CDR2 YYDKDF (reference sequence). The CDR3 here is CATSRDVLADVFQETQYF. DNA for the CDR3: TGTGCCACCAGCAGAGATGTACTAGCGGATGTCTTCCAAGAGACCCAGTACTTC. The full variable domain, completed using reference TRBV15 and TRBJ2-5, is DAMVIQNPRYQVTQFGKPVTLSCSQTLNHNVMYWYQQKSSQAPKLLFHYYDKDFNNEADTPDNFQSRRPNTSFCFLDIRSPGLGDTAMYLCATSRDVLADVFQETQYFGPGTRLLVL.

The chain combines TRBV27 with TRBJ2-7; 7 nucleotides match TRBD2. This CDR3 region has 13 residues. From germline, CDR1 is MNHEY and CDR2 SMNVEV (reference sequence). V lost 3 bases and J lost 5; bases outside the gene matches: 4. The CDR3 is CASSFLGGNEQYF. The CDR3 DNA sequence: TGTGCCAGCAGTTTCCTGGGAGGGAACGAGCAGTACTTC.

The rearrangement uses TRBV7-6 and TRBJ2-5; D unresolved. Germline V gene sequence: CDR1 SGHVS, CDR2 FNYEAQ. This CDR3 contains 15 residues. V lost 3 bases, J lost 0 bases, and 11 bases lay in between. The CDR3 loop is CASSFVTSYQETQYF. DNA for the CDR3: TGTGCCAGCAGCTTTGTAACATCGTACCAAGAGACCCAGTACTTC.

The chain joins TRBV11-2 to TRBJ2-7; 11 bases are shared with TRBD2. From germline, CDR1 is SGHAT and CDR2 FQNNGV. This CDR3 contains 15 residues. V was clipped by 5 bases and J by 4 bases; unmatched bases: 7. CDR3 protein: CASSGRLAGKYEQYF. The CDR3 DNA follows: TGTGCCAGCAGCGGAAGACTAGCGGGAAAGTACGAGCAGTACTTC.

The chain couples TRBV28 to TRBJ2-1; a weak D match, TRBD1 (7 bases). The V gene's germline CDR1 is MDHEN and CDR2 SYDVKM. The CDR3 is 14 amino acids. Trimming removed 4 bases at V and 10 bases at J, with 17 bases between. Here the CDR3 DNA reads TGTGCCAGCAGTTCGTACAGGGGAGGATTAGAGCAGTTCTTC. This gives the protein CASSSYRGGLEQFF. Drawing the rest from reference TRBV28 and TRBJ2-1, the complete variable domain is DVKVTQSSRYLVKRTGEKVFLECVQDMDHENMFWYRQDPGLGLRLIYFSYDVKMKEKGDIPEGYSVSREKKERFSLILESASTNQTSMYLCASSSYRGGLEQFFGPGTRLTVL.

The chain couples TRBV15 to TRBJ2-1, with D perhaps matching TRBD2 (5 bases). The ends were cut back, 0 bases at V and 4 bases at J, with 10 bases in the middle. This CDR3 is 15 amino acids long. The V gene's germline CDR1 is LNHNV and CDR2 YYDKDF (reference sequence). Here the CDR3 reads CATSRELVNYNEQFF. For the CDR3, the DNA is TGTGCCACCAGCAGAGAACTAGTGAATTACAATGAGCAGTTCTTC.

The rearrangement uses TRBV6-6 and TRBJ1-2; D remains ambiguous. V was cut by 4 bases and J by 10 bases, with 7 bases left in between. Germline V gives CDR1 MNHNY, CDR2 SVGAGI (reference sequence). This CDR3 is 10 amino acids long. CDR3 residues: CASSSRVYTF. The CDR3 region has the DNA TGTGCCAGCAGTTCACGGGTCTACACCTTC.

In this sample, this clone turned up a few times. V and J are TRBV7-6 and TRBJ1-1, with a weak D call TRBD1 (6 bases). This CDR3 region has 14 residues. With 5 bases removed from V and 3 bases from J, the gap between germline ends came to 13 bases. Germline V gene lookup returns CDR1 SGHVS and CDR2 FNYEAQ. The CDR3 is CASSSSRGDTEAFF. For the CDR3, the DNA is TGTGCCAGCAGCAGTTCCAGGGGTGACACTGAAGCTTTCTTT.

On this clone: The same CDR3 can be traced to other DNA sequences in this sample. This chain joins TRBV7-3 and TRBJ2-1, with TRBD1 identical over 7 bases. The CDR3 has 15 amino acids. Losses at the gene ends were 5 bases for V and 2 bases for J; bases not matched to a gene: 6. CDR1 is SGHTA and CDR2 is FQGTGA in the germline V gene. The CDR3: CASSPGTETYNEQFF. The CDR3 region has the DNA TGTGCCAGCAGCCCCGGGACAGAGACCTACAATGAGCAGTTCTTC.

The V gene is TRBV28, the J gene TRBJ2-5; D may be TRBD1 (6 bases). CDR1 and CDR2 (germline): MDHEN, SYDVKM. V lost 4 bases to trimming and J lost 3 bases, with 18 bases between them. The CDR3 consists of 16 residues. The CDR3 DNA reads TGTGCCAGCAGTTCACCAGCTTGGACAGCGAAAGAGACCCAGTACTTC. It codes for CASSSPAWTAKETQYF.

This clone occurred once. The chain has TRBV5-1 and TRBJ2-3; a weak D match, TRBD2 (6 bases). V shed 0 bases and J shed 1 base, with 9 bases lying between them. Germline CDR1 reads SGHRS; CDR2 reads YFSETQ. This CDR3 comprises 15 residues. CDR3 DNA: TGCGCCAGCAGCTTGGCCTGGGGGGGCACAGATACGCAGTATTTT. It specifies CASSLAWGGTDTQYF.

V usage is TRBV19 and J usage is TRBJ2-5; TRBD1 agrees at 7 bases. Germline CDR1 reads LNHDA; CDR2 reads SQIVND (reference sequence). The J segment lost 5 bases and the V segment lost 3 bases, leaving 6 bases of the junction unmatched. The CDR3 has 14 amino acids. In nucleotides, the CDR3 is TGTGCCAGTAGTATCGGTAGGGGGCTGGAGACCCAGTACTTC. The encoded protein is CASSIGRGLETQYF.

This chain uses TRBV12-5 with TRBJ2-5; TRBD1 matches at 8 bases. Germline CDR1 LGHNT, CDR2 FRNRAP. The CDR3 has 15 amino acids. V lost 4 bases, J lost 5 bases, and 9 bases stayed unmatched. The CDR3 region has the DNA TGTGCTAGTGGTTCCTCAGGGGGCAGTGGTGAGACCCAGTACTTC. It codes for CASGSSGGSGETQYF. Based on the CDR3 plus reference TRBV12-5 and TRBJ2-5, the full variable domain is DARVTQTPRHKVTEMGQEVTMRCQPILGHNTVFWYRQTMMQGLELLAYFRNRAPLDDSGMPKDRFSAEMPDATLATLKIQPSEPRDSAVYFCASGSSGGSGETQYFGPGTRLLVL.

The genes are TRBV21-1 and TRBJ1-2; the D segment call TRBD1 is taken from the table without a DNA check. TRBV21-1 is a documented pseudogene. The CDR3 spans 13 residues. For the CDR3, the DNA is TGTGCCTCGGGGCAGGGGGCTAACTATGGCTACACCTTC. Protein sequence: CASGQGANYGYTF.

V and J are TRBV5-5 and TRBJ1-2, with D unresolved. The CDR3 totals 14 residues. V dropped 5 bases and J dropped 1 base, with 12 bases sitting between them. Germline CDR1 and CDR2: SGHKS and YYEKEE (reference sequence). The CDR3 reads CASRGGNLNYGYTF. CDR3 coding DNA: TGTGCCAGCAGGGGAGGAAACCTTAACTATGGCTACACCTTC.